This TCR beta chain was captured by sequencing in a study of blood T cell repertoires in COVID-19. Study-level background: The study drew acute and convalescent COVID-19 samples from the United States, Italy and Spain. PBMCs, B-cell-depleted T cells, or T cells provided the cDNA or gDNA that made up the material.

Study processing details: Amplification from reference gene primers served as the basis for estimated nucleated cell counts. Assay: immunoSEQ multiplex PCR; the TCRdb copy retains only in-frame clones and omits some. Clonal size and the V and J genes are those of that table, whereas D and trimming came from the DNA. The sample holds fewer than 70,000 clones, less than 90% seen once. This CDR3 contains 13 residues. Germline assignment: CDR1 SGDLS and CDR2 YYNGEE. V was shortened by 4 bases and J by 4 bases, with 9 bases between the two germline ends. V gene TRBV9 combines with J gene TRBJ1-3; D uncertain. The sequencing input was peripheral blood. This receptor was obtained from a man aged 80 or over with acute or convalescent COVID-19. Written as DNA, the CDR3 is TGTGCCAGCAGCCAAACAAGAGGAAACACCATATATTTT. Translating gives CASSQTRGNTIYF.